The 11 T cell receptor beta chains listed next were all sequenced from one sample in a study of OX40 agonist ivuxolimab in advanced cancers. Here immunoSEQ multiplex PCR was the method, and the copy in TCRdb shows in-frame clones only, minus some. The data hold 70,000 to 95,000 clones, with around 85% observed a single time. Sequencing was performed on CD4+ or CD8+ T cells sorted from blood, taken in a trial of the OX40 agonist ivuxolimab. These receptors came from an adult with an advanced solid tumor such as melanoma, head and neck, liver or kidney cancer.

This chain connects TRBV10-3 to TRBJ2-1, with TRBD2 matching over 11 bases. V shed 4 bases, J shed 8 bases, and the junction held 16 bases outside the gene matches. This CDR3 has 18 amino acids. Germline V CDR1 and CDR2: ENHRY, SYGVKD. The CDR3: CAISGVAGGPVGNDEQFF. DNA of the CDR3: TGTGCCATCAGTGGGGTAGCGGGAGGGCCAGTGGGAAACGATGAGCAGTTCTTC.

The gene calls are TRBV25-1 and TRBJ2-7, with a weak D call TRBD1 (5 bases). This CDR3 has 15 residues. Germline CDR1 MGHDK, CDR2 SYGVNS. V lost 3 bases, J lost 2 bases, and 14 bases lay in between. The DNA of the CDR3 is TGTGCCAGCAGTGACGTCGAGCAGGGCCCCTACGAGCAGTACTTC. Its protein product is CASSDVEQGPYEQYF.

V gene TRBV4-1 combines with J gene TRBJ1-6, with 10 bases aligning to TRBD1. V trimming: 3 bases; J trimming: 10 bases; junction bases outside the gene matches: 6. Germline assignment: CDR1 MGHRA and CDR2 YSYEKL. The CDR3 runs 15 residues. The CDR3 is CASSQVDRGASPLHF. CDR3 sequence (DNA): TGCGCCAGCAGCCAGGTGGACAGGGGGGCGTCACCCCTCCACTTT.

This clone turned up a few times. The J gene is TRBJ2-5, the V gene TRBV7-2; 10 bases align to TRBD2. Unmatched junction bases numbered 9, after V lost 3 bases and J lost 5 bases. Germline V gene sequence: CDR1 SGHTA, CDR2 FQGNSA. This CDR3 contains 16 residues. CDR3 sequence (DNA): TGTGCCAGCAGCTTGAGCCTAGCGGGAGAATGGGAGACCCAGTACTTC. It codes for CASSLSLAGEWETQYF.

The chain uses TRBV4-3 and TRBJ2-7; 11 nucleotides agree with TRBD2. Trimming took 0 bases from V and 0 from J; bases not matched to a gene: 4. The CDR3 length is 17 residues. Germline-derived CDR1 and CDR2 are LGHNA and YSLEER. CDR3 in amino acids: CASSQDRTSGFSYEQYF. CDR3 DNA sequence: TGCGCCAGCAGCCAAGATAGGACTAGCGGGTTCTCCTACGAGCAGTACTTC.

This clone is a singleton in its sample. The chain joins TRBV21-1 to TRBJ2-7. TRBV21-1 represents a pseudogene. The length of the CDR3 is 12 residues. The CDR3 coding sequence is TGTGCCAGCAGCAAACAAGCCTACGAGCAGTACTTC. It specifies CASSKQAYEQYF.

This CDR3 is CASRTTENTEAFF. The DNA for the CDR3 is TGTGCCAGCAGGACCACGGAGAACACTGAAGCTTTCTTT. This sequence joins TRBV6-5 and TRBJ1-1; D uncertain. The V gene lost 6 bases and the J gene lost 1 base, with 9 bases spanning the gap. Germline values: CDR1 MNHEY, CDR2 SVGAGI. There are 13 residues in the CDR3.

V gene TRBV10-2 combines with J gene TRBJ1-4; D might be TRBD1 (6 bases). Germline V CDR1 and CDR2: WSHSY, SAAADI. The CDR3 extends over 15 amino acids. Trimming left V 0 bases short and J 7 bases short, with 12 bases between. CDR3 loop: CASSESEAGVEKLFF. The DNA for the CDR3 is TGCGCCAGCAGTGAGTCGGAGGCAGGGGTTGAAAAACTGTTTTTT.

This chain links TRBV6-6 with TRBJ2-2, with 7 bases aligning to TRBD1. The CDR3 spans 15 residues. CDR1 is MNHNY and CDR2 is SVGAGI in the germline V gene (reference sequence). V trimming: 7 bases; J trimming: 0 bases; junction bases outside the gene matches: 5. The CDR3 region has the DNA TGTGCCAGCAAAACGGGACAGACGAACACCGGGGAGCTGTTTTTT. It yields the protein CASKTGQTNTGELFF.

The CDR3 region has the DNA TGTGCCAGCAGTTTATATAACAGGGGCGCCACTGAAGCTTTCTTT. Protein: CASSLYNRGATEAFF. The chain links TRBV28 to TRBJ1-1, with 7 bases matching TRBD1. The germline CDR1 and CDR2 sequences are MDHEN and SYDVKM. The CDR3 sequence is 15 residues long. The V and J ends lost 1 base and 4 bases, in that order; junction bases with no gene match: 6.

The rearrangement joins TRBV14 to TRBJ1-2, with D perhaps TRBD1 (5 bases). From germline, CDR1 is SGHDN and CDR2 FVKESK. Deletions cut 4 bases from V and 3 bases from J, with 24 bases between. The CDR3 contains 18 residues. The CDR3 DNA follows: TGTGCCAGCAGCCGCCTCGTAGGGTGGGGCGATAAAGACTATGGCTACACCTTC. Translating it yields CASSRLVGWGDKDYGYTF.